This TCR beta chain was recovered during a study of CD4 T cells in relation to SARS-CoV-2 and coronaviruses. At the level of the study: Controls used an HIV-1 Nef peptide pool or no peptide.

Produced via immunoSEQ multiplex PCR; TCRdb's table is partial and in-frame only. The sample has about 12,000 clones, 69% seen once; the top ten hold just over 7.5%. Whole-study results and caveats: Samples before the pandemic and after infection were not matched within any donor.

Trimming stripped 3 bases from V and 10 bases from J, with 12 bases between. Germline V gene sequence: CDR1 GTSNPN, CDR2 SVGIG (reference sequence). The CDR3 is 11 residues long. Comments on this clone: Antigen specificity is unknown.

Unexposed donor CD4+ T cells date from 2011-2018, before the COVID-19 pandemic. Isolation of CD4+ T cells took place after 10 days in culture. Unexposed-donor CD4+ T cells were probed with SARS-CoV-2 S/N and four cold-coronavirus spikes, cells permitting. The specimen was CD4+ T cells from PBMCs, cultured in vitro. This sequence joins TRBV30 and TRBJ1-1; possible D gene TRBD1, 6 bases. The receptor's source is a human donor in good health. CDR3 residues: CAWRNRDGAFF. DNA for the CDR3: TGTGCCTGGAGAAACAGGGATGGAGCTTTCTTT.